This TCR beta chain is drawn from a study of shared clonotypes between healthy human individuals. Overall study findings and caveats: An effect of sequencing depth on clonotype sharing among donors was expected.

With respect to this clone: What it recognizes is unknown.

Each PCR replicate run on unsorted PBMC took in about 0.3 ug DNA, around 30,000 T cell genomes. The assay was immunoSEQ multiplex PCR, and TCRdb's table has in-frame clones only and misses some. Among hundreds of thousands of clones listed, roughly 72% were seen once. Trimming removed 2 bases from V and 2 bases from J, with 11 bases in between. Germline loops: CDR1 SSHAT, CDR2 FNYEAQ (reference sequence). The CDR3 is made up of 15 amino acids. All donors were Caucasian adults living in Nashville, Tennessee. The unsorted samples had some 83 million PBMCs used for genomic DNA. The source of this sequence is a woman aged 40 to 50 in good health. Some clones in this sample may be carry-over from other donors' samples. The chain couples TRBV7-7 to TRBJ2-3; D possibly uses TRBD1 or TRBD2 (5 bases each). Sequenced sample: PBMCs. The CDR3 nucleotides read TGTGCCAGCAGCTTACTTGAGGGGACCACAGATACGCAGTATTTT. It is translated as CASSLLEGTTDTQYF.